The sequence of this TCR beta chain was determined in a study of CD4 T cells in relation to SARS-CoV-2 and coronaviruses. The data were produced by immunoSEQ multiplex PCR, yet TCRdb's version contains in-frame clones alone and is incomplete. Here the sample spans around 15,000 clones, over 80% being singletons. The table lists this clone with a count of one. The antigen remains undetermined. The unexposed donors gave CD4+ T cells in about 2010-2018, prior to COVID-19. CD4+ T cells were isolated from the cells after more than 8 days of culture. Germline CDR1 and CDR2: SGHTA and FQGNSA. Trimming cost V 5 bases and J 7 bases; bases outside gene matches: 13. The CDR3 contains 15 residues.

The sequenced material came from CD4+ T cells from PBMCs, cultured in vitro. The clonotype was recovered from a human donor in good health. V gene TRBV7-2 combines with J gene TRBJ1-2, with 7 bases fitting TRBD1. This chain's CDR3 is CASSKPGTAGTGYTF. The DNA of the CDR3 is TGTGCCAGCAGCAAACCCGGGACAGCCGGTACTGGCTACACCTTC.